These T cell receptor beta chains were read from a single sample in a study of shared clonotypes between healthy human individuals. Some clones are missing from TCRdb's copy, which holds only in-frame ones; the method was immunoSEQ multiplex PCR. The profile shows 2 million to 3 million clones, 80% to 95% of them singletons. Sequences were obtained from naive CD4+ T cells from PBMCs. Receptors were obtained from a man between 18 and 35 years old in good health. Some clones in this sample may be carry-over from other donors' samples. Each CDR3 is given with its conserved first and last residue. A D gene is named only where the DNA matches it firmly. Clone sizes are given selectively: once, few, many, or a class where the clone is expanded.

TRBV7-9	.	TRBJ2-3	.	TGTGCCAGCAGCCAGAGCGCAGTCGATACGCAGTATTTT	CASSQSAVDTQYF
TRBV5-4	.	TRBJ2-7	.	TGTGCCAGCAGCTCTAAGGAGAGGGGCTACGAGCAGTACTTC	CASSSKERGYEQYF
TRBV5-1	.	TRBJ2-1	.	TGCGCCAGCAGCTTGGGGGGAGGCCTCCTCTACAATGAGCAGTTCTTC	CASSLGGGLLYNEQFF
TRBV28	.	TRBJ1-1	TRBD1	TGTGCCAGCAGTGTAATAAGTCTCAGACAGGGGCGGTACATGAACACTGAAGCTTTCTTT	CASSVISLRQGRYMNTEAFF
TRBV28	.	TRBJ2-1	.	TGTGCCAGCAGTTCCCCGGTGCCCGGCAACAATGAGCAGTTCTTC	CASSSPVPGNNEQFF
TRBV6-6	.	TRBJ1-2	.	TGTGCCAGCAGTTACGTCCCATACTATGGCTACACCTTC	CASSYVPYYGYTF
TRBV9	.	TRBJ1-4	.	TGTGCCAGCAGCGTAGCTACGATGGGGACCGGCAATGAAAAACTGTTTTTT	CASSVATMGTGNEKLFF
TRBV9	.	TRBJ1-1	.	TGTGCCAGCAGCGTGACGGGGAACACTGAAGCTTTCTTT	CASSVTGNTEAFF
TRBV7-8	.	TRBJ1-1	.	TGTGCCAGCAGCTTATACGGGAACACTGAAGCTTTCTTT	CASSLYGNTEAFF
TRBV4-1	.	TRBJ2-7	.	TGCGCCAGCAGCCAGGCTGCAGGAGACTACTACGAGCAGTACTTC	CASSQAAGDYYEQYF
TRBV5-4	.	TRBJ2-2	.	TGTGCCAGCAGTTTAGGGGTAAATACGAACACCGGGGAGCTGTTTTTT	CASSLGVNTNTGELFF
TRBV7-9	once	TRBJ2-1	.	TGTGCCAGCAGCTTCTTAGCGCCCAGCTCCTACAATGAGCAGTTCTTC	CASSFLAPSSYNEQFF
TRBV28	.	TRBJ1-5	.	TGTGCCAGCAGTTTTAGTCGGCAGCCCCAGCATTTT	CASSFSRQPQHF
TRBV9	.	TRBJ2-7	.	TGTGCCAGCAGCGTTGTTAGCGGCGTGGGCGAGCAGTACTTC	CASSVVSGVGEQYF
TRBV7-9	.	TRBJ1-3	TRBD1	TGTGCCAGCAGCTTGGGACAGGGGTCCGGCTCTGGAAACACCATATATTTT	CASSLGQGSGSGNTIYF
TRBV25-1	once	TRBJ2-7	.	TGTGCCAGCAGTGATATAGGGGACGAGCAGTACTTC	CASSDIGDEQYF
TRBV11-2	few	TRBJ1-1	.	TGTGCCAGCAAAGGAAGTGAAGCTTTCTTT	CASKGSEAFF
TRBV4-3	once	TRBJ1-3	.	TGCGCCAGCAGCCAAGAGACGAGCCGGGGGAGAAACACCATATATTTT	CASSQETSRGRNTIYF
TRBV28	.	TRBJ2-5	.	TGTGCCACCTGTATAGGACAGACCCTGGGGACCCAGTACTTC	CATCIGQTLGTQYF
TRBV7-6	.	TRBJ2-3	TRBD2	TGTGCCAGCAGCTATTCGACTAGCGGGGGTTCAGATACGCAGTATTTT	CASSYSTSGGSDTQYF
TRBV10-3	.	TRBJ2-3	TRBD2	TGTGCCATCAGTGATCGTCTTGTTAGCGGGTTTAGCACAGATACGCAGTATTTT	CAISDRLVSGFSTDTQYF
TRBV5-1	.	TRBJ1-1	TRBD1	TGCGCCAGCAGCCCTGACCGACAGGGAGGAGGCACTGAAGCTTTCTTT	CASSPDRQGGGTEAFF
TRBV5-1	.	TRBJ2-7	.	TGCGCCAGCAGCTTGGTAGGGGCCTCCGAGCAGTACTTC	CASSLVGASEQYF
TRBV11-2	.	TRBJ1-4	.	TGTGCCAGCAGCCCTGCGGTTGCAACTAATGAAAAACTGTTTTTT	CASSPAVATNEKLFF
TRBV28	.	TRBJ1-2	TRBD1	TGTGCCAGCCAGACCCACAGGGGGCTTGGCTACACCTTC	CASQTHRGLGYTF
TRBV5-5	.	TRBJ2-7	.	TGTGCCAGCAGCTTGCCGGACTCCTACGAGCAGTACTTC	CASSLPDSYEQYF
TRBV19	.	TRBJ1-2	.	TGTGCCAGTAGTACCCGTAGGGAGGGGAACTATGGCTACACCTTC	CASSTRREGNYGYTF
TRBV5-1	.	TRBJ2-5	.	TGCGCCAGCAGCTTTGGGTTTGGGACCCAGTACTTC	CASSFGFGTQYF
TRBV9	.	TRBJ1-2	.	TGTGCCAGCAGCGTAGCGTTTCCGGGGGGACGTGGCTACACCTTC	CASSVAFPGGRGYTF
TRBV28	once	TRBJ2-3	.	TGTGCCAGCAGTTTATTAGACGGGACGTCCACAGATACGCAGTATTTT	CASSLLDGTSTDTQYF
TRBV9	.	TRBJ2-5	.	TGTGCCAGCAGCGTAGGAGGGGAACGCGAGACCCAGTACTTC	CASSVGGERETQYF
TRBV27	.	TRBJ2-7	TRBD2	TGTGCCAGCAGTTTACCGCAGCCCGGCCTAGCGGGATCGTCGGGCGAGCAGTACTTC	CASSLPQPGLAGSSGEQYF
TRBV7-3	.	TRBJ2-1	TRBD2	TGTGCCAGCAGCTTACACGGGCTAGCGGGAGGGCCAATCTTTAGTGAGCAGTTCTTC	CASSLHGLAGGPIFSEQFF
TRBV25-1	.	TRBJ2-7	.	TGTGCCAGCAGTGAATACATGGAGCAGTACTTC	CASSEYMEQYF
TRBV7-9	.	TRBJ2-5	.	TGTGCCAGCAGCTTTTCGTGGGAGACCCAGTACTTC	CASSFSWETQYF
TRBV28	.	TRBJ2-2	.	TGTGCCAGCAAACTGGGGGTAGGGGTTAACACCGGGGAGCTGTTTTTT	CASKLGVGVNTGELFF
TRBV7-2	.	TRBJ2-2	TRBD1	TGTGCCAGCAGCTCGACAGGGGGCACCGGGGAGCTGTTTTTT	CASSSTGGTGELFF
TRBV30	few	TRBJ1-2	.	TGTGCCTGGAGTATGATGAACTATGGCTACACCTTC	CAWSMMNYGYTF
TRBV4-1	.	TRBJ2-1	.	TGCGCCAGCAGCCAGGGGCCCCAAAGCTCCTACAATGAGCAGTTCTTC	CASSQGPQSSYNEQFF
TRBV28	.	TRBJ2-7	.	TGTGCCAGCAGTCGGACGGACTGGGGGGAGCAGTACTTC	CASSRTDWGEQYF
TRBV11-3	.	TRBJ2-1	TRBD1	TGTGCCAGCAGCTCCGGACAGGGGTTCTACAATGAGCAGTTCTTC	CASSSGQGFYNEQFF
TRBV4-2	once	TRBJ2-7	TRBD1	TGTGCCAGCAGCCTGGGGACAGGGAGCTCCTACGAGCAGTACTTC	CASSLGTGSSYEQYF
TRBV11-2	.	TRBJ2-5	.	TGTGCCAGCAGCTTTCGGGAGACCCAGTACTTC	CASSFRETQYF
TRBV10-2	.	TRBJ1-3	.	TGCGCCAGCAGTGACCACCGGAACACCATATATTTT	CASSDHRNTIYF
TRBV28	.	TRBJ2-1	.	TGTGCCAGCAGTTCATGGGGACCGAGCTCCTACAATGAGCAGTTCTTC	CASSSWGPSSYNEQFF
TRBV29-1	.	TRBJ2-2	TRBD1	TGCAGCGTTATCAGCCTCCGACAGGGGCGCACCGGGGAGCTGTTTTTT	CSVISLRQGRTGELFF
TRBV5-1	.	TRBJ2-2	TRBD2	TGCGCCAGCAGCTTGGGTCTAGCGGGAGAATTGGCCGGGGAGCTGTTTTTT	CASSLGLAGELAGELFF
TRBV6-4	.	TRBJ1-2	.	TGTGCCAGCAGCCCCAGGGGAAATTACTATGGCTACACCTTC	CASSPRGNYYGYTF
TRBV5-1	.	TRBJ2-2	.	TGCGCCAGCAGCTTGCTGGGAACGGGCACCGGGGAGCTGTTTTTT	CASSLLGTGTGELFF
TRBV5-4	.	TRBJ1-4	TRBD1	TGTGCCAGCAGACCGGGACAGGGTCTCAATGAAAAACTGTTTTTT	CASRPGQGLNEKLFF
TRBV29-1	.	TRBJ2-1	.	TGCAGCGTTGGCGACAATGAGCAGTTCTTC	CSVGDNEQFF
TRBV2	once	TRBJ1-1	.	TGTGCCAGGGTTAAGGACGTCAGACACATGAACACTGAAGCTTTCTTT	CARVKDVRHMNTEAFF
TRBV28	.	TRBJ2-5	TRBD1	TGTGCCAGCATTCCGGACAGGGGGAAGGGGGCCCAGGAGACCCAGTACTTC	CASIPDRGKGAQETQYF